The entry below describes one T cell receptor (beta chain). The DNA ends 3 residues before the CDR3 does, and the rest of the CDR3 is filled in from the germline J gene. The length of the CDR3 is 13 residues. V trimming: 5 bases; J trimming: 1 base; junction bases outside the gene matches: 1. The germline gives CDR1 SGHTA, CDR2 FQGNSA. Clones were read by immunoSEQ multiplex PCR, and TCRdb kept only the in-frame ones, dropping some. Across tens of thousands of clones, the top ten clones capture roughly an eighth of the sample. The data are from a study of T cells in women clearing cervical HPV infection.

This sequence was found in a woman between 18 and 69 years old with a cervical HPV16 infection that either progressed to CIN3+ or cleared (not recorded which). J is TRBJ2-5 and V is TRBV7-2; 7 nucleotides agree with TRBD2. The sequenced sample was blood buffy coat. The sequenced CDR3 bases are TGTGCCAGCAGCCCGGGGGGCCAAGAGACC. Its translation: CASSPGGQET. The whole CDR3 reads CASSPGGQETQYF.